This TCR beta chain came from a study of blood T cell repertoires in COVID-19. Sequencing was performed with immunoSEQ multiplex PCR; in TCRdb, only in-frame clones are kept and a portion is missing. In the table there are about 290,000 clones, 85% of which are singletons. This clone has a handful of counts. CDR3 size: 14 residues. The V gene end was trimmed by 5 bases and the J gene end by 3 bases; junction bases not matched to a gene: 4. Germline V gene sequence: CDR1 SNHLY, CDR2 FYNNEI. This receptor was taken from a woman aged 45-65 years with active or convalescent COVID-19. This chain uses TRBV2 with TRBJ2-7, with 10 bases that match TRBD2. Sequencing was performed on peripheral blood. The CDR3 protein is CASSLAGGGYEQYF. DNA for the CDR3: TGTGCCAGCAGTTTAGCGGGAGGCGGCTACGAGCAGTACTTC.